The 2 T cell receptor beta chains given below trace back to one sample, sequenced in a study of monozygotic twins with inflammatory bowel disease. TCRdb reprocessed the 5' RACE reads and reports one entry per CDR3 protein, with no DNA. The sample table sets out under 150,000 distinct CDR3 sequences. Sample: blood. The receptor set was obtained from a human donor with ulcerative colitis or Crohn's disease, or a healthy co-twin of an affected twin (not recorded which).

The CDR3 sequence is CASSQAVSAYEQYF. This sequence joins TRBV4-1 and TRBJ2-7. Germline V gives CDR1 MGHRA, CDR2 YSYEKL. The CDR3 is made up of 14 amino acids.

The genes are TRBV6-5 and TRBJ1-1; TCRdb gives TRBD1 as the D gene, but with no DNA this cannot be confirmed. Germline V gene data show CDR1 as MNHEY and CDR2 as SVGAGI. This CDR3 region has 15 residues. The CDR3 spells CASSYVGDGRTEAFF.